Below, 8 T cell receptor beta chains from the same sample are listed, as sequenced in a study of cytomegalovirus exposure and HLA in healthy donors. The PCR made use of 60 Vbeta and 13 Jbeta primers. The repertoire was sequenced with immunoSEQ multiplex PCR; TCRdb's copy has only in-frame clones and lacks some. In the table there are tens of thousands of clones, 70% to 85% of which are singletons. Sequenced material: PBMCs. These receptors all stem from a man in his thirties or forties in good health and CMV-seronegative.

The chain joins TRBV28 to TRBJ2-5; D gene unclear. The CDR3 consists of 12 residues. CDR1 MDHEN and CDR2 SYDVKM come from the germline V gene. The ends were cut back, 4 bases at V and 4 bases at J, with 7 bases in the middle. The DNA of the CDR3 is TGTGCCAGCAGTTCCGTTTCAGAGACCCAGTACTTC. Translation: CASSSVSETQYF.

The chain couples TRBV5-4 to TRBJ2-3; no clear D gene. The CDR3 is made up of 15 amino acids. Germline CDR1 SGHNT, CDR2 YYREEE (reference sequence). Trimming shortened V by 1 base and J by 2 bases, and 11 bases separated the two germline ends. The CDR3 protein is CASSLPRPNTDTQYF. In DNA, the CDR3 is TGTGCCAGCAGCTTGCCTAGACCCAACACAGATACGCAGTATTTT.

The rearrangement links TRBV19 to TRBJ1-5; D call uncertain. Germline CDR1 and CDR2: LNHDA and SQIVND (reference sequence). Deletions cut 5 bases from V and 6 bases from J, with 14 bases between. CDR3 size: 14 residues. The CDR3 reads CASSVGTAGQPQHF. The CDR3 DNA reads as TGTGCCAGTAGTGTTGGAACAGCGGGTCAGCCCCAGCATTTT.

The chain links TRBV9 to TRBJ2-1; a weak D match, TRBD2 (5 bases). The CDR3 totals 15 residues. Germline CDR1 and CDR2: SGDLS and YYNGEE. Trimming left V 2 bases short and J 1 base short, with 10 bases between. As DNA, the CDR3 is TGTGCCAGCAGCGTGGGGAGTTCGTCCTACAATGAGCAGTTCTTC. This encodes CASSVGSSSYNEQFF.

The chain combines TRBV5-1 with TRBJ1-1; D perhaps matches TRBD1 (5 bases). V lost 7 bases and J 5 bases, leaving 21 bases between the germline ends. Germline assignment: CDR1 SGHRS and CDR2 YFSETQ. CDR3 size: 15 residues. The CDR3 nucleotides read TGCGCCAGCTCCCAACCCGGCGGGGGGATGACTGAAGCTTTCTTT. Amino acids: CASSQPGGGMTEAFF.

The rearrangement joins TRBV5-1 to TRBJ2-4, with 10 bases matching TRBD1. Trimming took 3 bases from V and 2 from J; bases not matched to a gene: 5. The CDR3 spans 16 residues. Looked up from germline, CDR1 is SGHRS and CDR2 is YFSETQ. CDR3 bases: TGCGCCAGCAGCTCCGGGACAGGGGCATCCAAAAACATTCAGTACTTC. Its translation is CASSSGTGASKNIQYF.

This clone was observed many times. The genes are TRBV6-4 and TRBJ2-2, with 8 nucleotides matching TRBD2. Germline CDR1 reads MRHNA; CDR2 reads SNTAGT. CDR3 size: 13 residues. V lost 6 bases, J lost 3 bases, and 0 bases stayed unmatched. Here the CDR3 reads CASRLADTGELFF. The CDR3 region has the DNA TGTGCCAGCAGACTAGCGGACACCGGGGAGCTGTTTTTT.

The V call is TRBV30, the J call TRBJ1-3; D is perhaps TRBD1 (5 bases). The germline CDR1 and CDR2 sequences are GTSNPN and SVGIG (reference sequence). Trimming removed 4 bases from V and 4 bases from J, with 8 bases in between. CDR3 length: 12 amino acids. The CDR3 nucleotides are TGTGCCTGGACAGGGCCCGGAAACACCATATATTTT. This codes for CAWTGPGNTIYF.